These T cell receptor beta chains were read from a single sample in a study of blood T cell repertoires in COVID-19. Profiled with immunoSEQ multiplex PCR; TCRdb holds only in-frame clones, not every one. Among almost 40,000 clones listed, more than 80% were seen once. What was sequenced was peripheral blood. The receptors come from a man between 60 and 75 years old with acute or convalescent COVID-19. CDR3s include the opening cysteine and the closing phenylalanine or tryptophan. The D gene is left open where the match is weak. Not all rows give a size; the values are once, few, many and, for expanded clones, a class.

clone_size	v_call	d_call	j_call	cdr3_nt	cdr3_aa
-	TRBV5-1	TRBD1	TRBJ2-7	TGCGCCAGCAGAGCCTGGACAGGCTCCTACGAGCAGTACTTC	CASRAWTGSYEQYF
-	TRBV7-3	-	TRBJ1-6	TGTGCCAGCAGCCGTTACGGTAATTCACCCCTCCACTTT	CASSRYGNSPLHF
-	TRBV5-5	-	TRBJ1-2	TGTGCCAGCAGCATAGGGGGATTCGATGGCTACACCTTC	CASSIGGFDGYTF
few	TRBV5-4	TRBD1	TRBJ1-3	TGTGCCAGCGGGACAGGGGGTGATGGAAACACCATATATTTT	CASGTGGDGNTIYF
-	TRBV7-8	-	TRBJ2-7	TGTGCCAGCAGCTCGCTCCCGGGACACCTCACAAACGAGCAGTACTTC	CASSSLPGHLTNEQYF
-	TRBV27	TRBD1	TRBJ1-3	TGTGCCAGCAGCCCCGCCGGGACAGTCGACTCTGGAAACACCATATATTTT	CASSPAGTVDSGNTIYF
-	TRBV27	-	TRBJ1-2	TGTGCCAGCAGCGCAGGGGCGTCCGCCTATGGCTACACCTTC	CASSAGASAYGYTF
-	TRBV6-6	TRBD1	TRBJ2-7	TGTGCCAGCAGTACGGTAAGGGGGCGCTTCGAGCAGTACTTC	CASSTVRGRFEQYF
once	TRBV19	-	TRBJ1-4	TGTGCCAGTAGTATAGATCTAAGAGGTGAAAAACTGTTTTTT	CASSIDLRGEKLFF
-	TRBV15	TRBD2	TRBJ2-1	TGTGCCACCAGCAGAGGTGGCGGGAGGAGCTACAATGAGCAGTTCTTC	CATSRGGGRSYNEQFF
-	TRBV7-9	-	TRBJ1-4	TGTGCCACCGCGCCGGGAGAAGCTGAAAGGGAAAAACTGTTTTTT	CATAPGEAEREKLFF
-	TRBV2	-	TRBJ2-7	TGTGCCAGCAGTGAAGGTGGGGCGCGGATCGACGAGCAGTACTTC	CASSEGGARIDEQYF
-	TRBV18	-	TRBJ1-6	TGTGCCAGCTCACCGGGGGGGGCCCAGGATTCACCCCTCCACTTT	CASSPGGAQDSPLHF
-	TRBV25-1	-	TRBJ1-5	TGTGCCAGCAGTGGTGGGCTGGGGCCCCAGCATTTT	CASSGGLGPQHF
-	TRBV3-1/TRBV3-2	TRBD2	TRBJ2-3	TGTGCCAGCAGGCCGAATAGCGGGGATACGCAGTATTTT	CASRPNSGDTQYF
-	TRBV2	-	TRBJ1-5	TGTGCCAGCAAATTAGGCGAGGGTTCCCAGCCCCAGCATTTT	CASKLGEGSQPQHF
-	TRBV19	TRBD2	TRBJ2-7	TGTGCCAGTAGAACGGGGGGGAACTCCTACGAGCAGTACTTC	CASRTGGNSYEQYF
-	TRBV21-1	-	TRBJ2-1	TGTGCCAGCAGCACCGAGAACCGGGACAGGGGTTTCGTTGAGCAGTTCTTC	CASSTENRDRGFVEQFF
-	TRBV2	-	TRBJ2-2	TGTGCCAGCAGTGAAGCGGTTGGGGCCCCCGGGGAGCTGTTTTTT	CASSEAVGAPGELFF
-	TRBV6-1	TRBD1	TRBJ1-5	TGTGCCAGCAGTGGCCCCGGGACAGGCGTTTATCAGCCCCAGCATTTT	CASSGPGTGVYQPQHF
few	TRBV2	-	TRBJ2-3	TGTGCCAGCAGGGTCCTAGCCGGTACGCAGTATTTT	CASRVLAGTQYF
-	TRBV7-2	TRBD2	TRBJ2-3	TGTGCCAGCACATGGGTAGCGGGGGGGACCACAGATACGCAGTATTTT	CASTWVAGGTTDTQYF
-	TRBV7-9	TRBD2	TRBJ2-5	TGTGCCAGCAGCTTGACTAGCGGGAATTGGCTTTTGGAGACCCAGTACTTC	CASSLTSGNWLLETQYF
-	TRBV6-1	TRBD1	TRBJ1-5	TGTGCCAGCAGTGACTTGGACAGGGGAGGTTGGAGCAATCAGCCCCAGCATTTT	CASSDLDRGGWSNQPQHF
-	TRBV7-2	-	TRBJ2-7	TGTGCCAGCAGCTTAGAATACAGAAAAAATTCCTACGAGCAGTACTTC	CASSLEYRKNSYEQYF
few	TRBV4-3	TRBD1	TRBJ1-2	TGCGCCAGCAGCCAAGTTCGGACAGGAGGCGGCTACACCTTC	CASSQVRTGGGYTF